The rows below give T cell receptor beta chains drawn from one sample of a study of shared clonotypes between healthy human individuals. Measured with immunoSEQ multiplex PCR; TCRdb has only the in-frame clones, and not every one. Here the sample spans approximately 720,000 clones, approximately 75% being singletons. Sequencing used memory CD4+ T cells sorted from blood. These receptors were collected from a woman aged 30 to 39 in good health. CDR3s include the opening cysteine and the closing phenylalanine or tryptophan. A D gene is named only where the DNA matches it firmly. Size is stated for part of the rows, as once, few or many counts, or as a class when the clone is expanded.

clone size	V gene	D gene	J gene	CDR3 DNA	CDR3 protein
-	TRBV18	-	TRBJ1-3	TGTGCCAGCTCACCACTTGGAGAGGGGGTAGGAAACACCATATATTTT	CASSPLGEGVGNTIYF
many	TRBV10-2	-	TRBJ2-5	TGCGCCGCCTCCGGGGAAGGAGAGACCCAGTACTTC	CAASGEGETQYF
-	TRBV28	TRBD2	TRBJ2-7	TGTGCCAGCAGTCTCCTAGCGGTCGCTGACGAGCAGTACTTC	CASSLLAVADEQYF
few	TRBV6-1	TRBD2	TRBJ2-3	TGTGCCAGCACCCGCGGAGCGGGAGGGGGAGATACGCAGTATTTT	CASTRGAGGGDTQYF
-	TRBV2	-	TRBJ2-1	TGTGCCAGCAGTGAATTTAGGTACAATGAGCAGTTCTTC	CASSEFRYNEQFF
-	TRBV29-1	-	TRBJ1-1	TGCAGCGTTCTTCCCAGGAACACTGAAGCTTTCTTT	CSVLPRNTEAFF
-	TRBV5-1	-	TRBJ1-1	TGCGCCAGCAGCTTCATGGCTCCGAGACCGAACACTGAAGCTTTCTTT	CASSFMAPRPNTEAFF
few	TRBV5-1	-	TRBJ2-5	TGCGCCAGCAGCGAACGGAAAGAGACCCAGTACTTC	CASSERKETQYF
-	TRBV7-3	-	TRBJ2-1	TGTGCCAGCAGCTTAAGTCGGACACCCGACTACAATGAGCAGTTCTTC	CASSLSRTPDYNEQFF
-	TRBV7-2	-	TRBJ2-1	TGTGCCAGCAGCTTACGGGGGCCAAATGAGCAGTTCTTC	CASSLRGPNEQFF
-	TRBV7-9	-	TRBJ1-3	TGTGCCAGCAGCTTAGATCCCGGAAGGGATGGAAACACCATATATTTT	CASSLDPGRDGNTIYF
-	TRBV2	TRBD1	TRBJ2-7	TGTGCCAGCAGCGTCAACAGGGGCTCCTACGAGCAGTACTTC	CASSVNRGSYEQYF
few	TRBV30	-	TRBJ1-3	TGTGCCTGGAGTGGGAAGGGGGTGGTTTCTGGAAACACCATATATTTT	CAWSGKGVVSGNTIYF
-	TRBV28	-	TRBJ1-1	TGTGCCAGCAGTTTGGGGGCATCCTACACTGAAGCTTTCTTT	CASSLGASYTEAFF
once	TRBV28	TRBD2	TRBJ2-3	TGTGCCAGCAGTTATGGGCTAGCGGGATCCACAGATACGCAGTATTTT	CASSYGLAGSTDTQYF
-	TRBV5-6	TRBD1	TRBJ1-5	TGTGCCAGCAGCATAACAGGGGGAAGGTTGGATCAGCCCCAGCATTTT	CASSITGGRLDQPQHF
-	TRBV18	TRBD2	TRBJ2-7	TGTGCCAGCTCAAACGGACTAGCGGGCGTATACGAGCAGTACTTC	CASSNGLAGVYEQYF
-	TRBV28	TRBD1	TRBJ1-5	TGTGCCAGCAGTTTATTCGCCCTGCGGGACAGGGGGACCGTCGAGGGAATAGGCAATCAGCCCCAGCATTTT	CASSLFALRDRGTVEGIGNQPQHF
-	TRBV11-2	TRBD1	TRBJ1-2	TGTGCCAGCAGCCCCCGACAGGGGGCAGTTAGTGGCTACACCTTC	CASSPRQGAVSGYTF
-	TRBV5-1	TRBD2	TRBJ2-5	TGCGCCAGCAGCTTGAATCGAGCGGGAGGAGAGACCCAGTACTTC	CASSLNRAGGETQYF
once	TRBV10-1	TRBD1	TRBJ1-2	TGCGCCAGCGGCACCGGGACAGGGATAAGTGGCTACACCTTC	CASGTGTGISGYTF
-	TRBV14	-	TRBJ1-1	TGTGCCAGCAGCCCAAGTTGGGGGGGGAACACTGAAGCTTTCTTT	CASSPSWGGNTEAFF
-	TRBV7-8	-	TRBJ1-5	TGTGCCAGCAGCCCGAGTCGGAATCAGCCCCAGCATTTT	CASSPSRNQPQHF
few	TRBV29-1	TRBD1	TRBJ1-4	TGCAGCGTTGAAGTATCCGTCGGGACAGGGTTATTTTTT	CSVEVSVGTGLFF
-	TRBV6-1	TRBD1	TRBJ2-2	TGTGCCAGCGGGACAGGGGTAACCGGGGAGCTGTTTTTT	CASGTGVTGELFF
-	TRBV7-9	-	TRBJ1-1	TGTGCCAGCAGCTTTTCTGGGGATACTGAAGCTTTCTTT	CASSFSGDTEAFF
-	TRBV7-2	TRBD1	TRBJ2-7	TGTGCCAGCAGCCTGGGGACAGGGAACTACGAGCAGTACTTC	CASSLGTGNYEQYF
-	TRBV6-5	TRBD1	TRBJ2-5	TGTGCCAGCAGCCTTAACAGGGGCGCCCAGTACTTC	CASSLNRGAQYF
-	TRBV4-1	-	TRBJ2-1	TGCGCCAGCAGCCAAGATCGGGTTAGCGTCTATGAGCAGTTCTTC	CASSQDRVSVYEQFF
-	TRBV6-5	-	TRBJ2-1	TGTGCCAGCAGAGATTTCCAGCGGGAAGGGGGAGAGTTCTTC	CASRDFQREGGEFF
-	TRBV6-5	-	TRBJ2-4	TGTGCCAGCAGCTTGACAGTAGCCAAAAACATTCAGTACTTC	CASSLTVAKNIQYF
-	TRBV14	-	TRBJ2-3	TGTGCCAGCAGCCGCAGGCCCCAGGTGGGGGCAGATACGCAGTATTTT	CASSRRPQVGADTQYF
-	TRBV5-5	-	TRBJ1-2	TGTGCCAGCAGCTTCTCGTTAAGGGCCCTTAACTATGGCTACACCTTC	CASSFSLRALNYGYTF
-	TRBV7-9	TRBD2	TRBJ2-3	TGTGCCAGCAGTCTAACCGGGGGGACGGATACGCAGTATTTT	CASSLTGGTDTQYF
-	TRBV7-9	TRBD1	TRBJ2-7	TGTGCCAGCAGCCGAGACAGGGCTTACGAGCAGTACTTC	CASSRDRAYEQYF
-	TRBV28	-	TRBJ1-5	TGTGCCAGCAGTTTGATCGGGGGCAGAAATCAGCCCCAGCATTTT	CASSLIGGRNQPQHF
-	TRBV5-1	TRBD1	TRBJ2-5	TGCGCCAGCAGCCAAGGACAGGGGTTAGGAACGGAGACCCAGTACTTC	CASSQGQGLGTETQYF
-	TRBV10-3	TRBD1	TRBJ2-7	TGTGCCATCGGGGACAGGGGAGGGACCTACGAGCAGTACTTC	CAIGDRGGTYEQYF
-	TRBV19	TRBD1	TRBJ1-2	TGTGCCAGTAGTATTGACAGGGCCTCTAGCGGCTACACCTTC	CASSIDRASSGYTF
-	TRBV12-5	-	TRBJ2-7	TGTGCTAGTGGTTTGGCGGGAGTGTCGGTCTACGAGCAGTACTTC	CASGLAGVSVYEQYF
-	TRBV2	-	TRBJ1-2	TGTGCCAGCAGTGGGGGTCCGAACTATGGCTACACCTTC	CASSGGPNYGYTF
few	TRBV13	TRBD1	TRBJ2-2	TGTGCCAGCAGCTCCCCGGGACAGGGGGCGTCCGGGGAGCTGTTTTTT	CASSSPGQGASGELFF
-	TRBV5-1	-	TRBJ1-1	TGCGCCAGCAGCTTGGTAGCAGGGAGTCTGAACACTGAAGCTTTCTTT	CASSLVAGSLNTEAFF
-	TRBV4-1	-	TRBJ2-6	TGCGCCAGCAGCCAAGTCCACAGAAGCTCTGGGGCCAACGTCCTGACTTTC	CASSQVHRSSGANVLTF
-	TRBV27	TRBD1	TRBJ2-7	TGTGCCAGCAGTTACAGGGGGCTTGAGCAGTACTTC	CASSYRGLEQYF
-	TRBV18	-	TRBJ2-7	TGTGCCAGCAGCCTGGGGGAGTCCTACGAGCAGTACTTC	CASSLGESYEQYF
-	TRBV9	TRBD1	TRBJ2-2	TGTGCCAGCAGCGTAAGACAGGGGGCGAACACCGGGGAGCTGTTTTTT	CASSVRQGANTGELFF
-	TRBV7-2	-	TRBJ1-1	TGTGCCAGCAGCTCACAGGGAGCGGGCACTGAAGCTTTCTTT	CASSSQGAGTEAFF
-	TRBV10-3	TRBD1	TRBJ2-1	TGTGCCACCGGGACAGACTATGAGCAGTTCTTC	CATGTDYEQFF